Below, 17 T cell receptor beta chains from the same sample are listed, as sequenced in a study of T cell repertoires in cytomegalovirus infection. Each CDR3 protein gets one entry after TCRdb re-called the reads with MiXCR. The sample lists hundreds of thousands of distinct CDR3 sequences; around 24% were seen once. Sequenced sample: CD8+ T cells from PBMCs. The receptor set was obtained from a human donor in good health (CMV status not recorded). Some clones in this sample may be carry-over from other donors' samples.

This clonotype was detected ten times or more. DNA of the CDR3: TGTGCCAGCAGCGCCATTCCCAATGAGCAGTTCTTC. Residues: CASSAIPNEQFF. The chain recombines TRBV7-6 with TRBJ2-1; D ambiguous. V shed 5 bases and J shed 6 bases, with 8 bases lying between them. This CDR3 spans 12 amino acids. Germline CDR1 SGHVS, CDR2 FNYEAQ.

This clonotype was detected a few times. The chain joins TRBV11-1 to TRBJ2-1, with TRBD2 matching 8 bases. This CDR3 is built from 17 residues. Germline-derived CDR1 and CDR2 are SGHAT and FQDESV (reference sequence). V gave up 2 bases and J gave up 3 bases; unmatched junction bases: 9. CDR3 in DNA: TGTGCCAGCAGCTTAAAACGGGGGGGTTCTTACTACAATGAGCAGTTCTTC. It encodes CASSLKRGGSYYNEQFF. Full variable domain (remainder filled in from reference TRBV11-1 and TRBJ2-1): EAEVAQSPRYKITEKSQAVAFWCDPISGHATLYWYRQILGQGPELLVQFQDESVVDDSQLPKDRFSAERLKGVDSTLKIQPAELGDSAMYLCASSLKRGGSYYNEQFFGPGTRLTVL.

The chain has TRBV20-1 and TRBJ2-1; TRBD1 agrees at 12 bases. This CDR3 has 14 residues. V gave up 4 bases and J gave up 7 bases; unmatched junction bases: 5. The germline CDR1 and CDR2 sequences are DFQATT and SNEGSKA (reference sequence). Written as DNA, the CDR3 is TGCAGTGCTACGTGGGACAGGGGGCCGAATGAGCAGTTCTTC. Protein sequence: CSATWDRGPNEQFF.

V usage is TRBV5-4 and J usage is TRBJ2-2, with 7 bases aligning to TRBD2. Trimming at V came to 4 bases and at J to 0 bases, leaving 3 bases not matched to a gene. Germline V gene lookup returns CDR1 SGHNT and CDR2 YYREEE (reference sequence). CDR3 length: 15 amino acids. CDR3 loop: CASSREASNTGELFF. The CDR3, as DNA: TGTGCCAGCAGCCGGGAGGCCTCGAACACCGGGGAGCTGTTTTTT.

This clonotype is a singleton in its sample. V usage is TRBV14 and J usage is TRBJ2-3, with D unresolved. The V end lost 5 bases, the J end lost 0 bases, and 21 bases lay between the germline ends. Germline V gives CDR1 SGHDN, CDR2 FVKESK. The CDR3 is 18 residues long. The CDR3 DNA follows: TGTGCCAGCAGCTCCTGGGGTGGGCAGGATGAGAGCACAGATACGCAGTATTTT. It translates to CASSSWGGQDESTDTQYF.

Details on this clonotype: Its ends do not fully match the called genes, so a read error is possible. The chain joins TRBV4-1 to TRBJ2-3, with TRBD2 matching over 7 bases. Germline V gene sequence: CDR1 MGHRA, CDR2 YSYEKL. The CDR3 contains 18 residues. Here the CDR3 reads CASSQVSGLVLSTDTQYF. The CDR3 coding sequence is TGTGCCAGCAGCCAAGTCAGCGGACTAGTCCTTAGCACAGATACGCAGTATTTT.

This clonotype was picked up a small number of times. This rearrangement joins TRBV12-3 or TRBV12-4 to TRBJ2-1, with a weak D call TRBD1 (6 bases). The V gene lost 7 bases and the J gene lost 4 bases, with 11 bases spanning the gap. The length of the CDR3 is 13 residues. CDR3 in amino acids: CASKYRAYNEQFF. CDR3 nucleotide sequence: TGTGCCAGCAAGTACAGGGCTTACAATGAGCAGTTCTTC.

The rearrangement joins TRBV6-2 or TRBV6-3 to TRBJ2-7; D unresolved. The V end was cut by 7 bases, the J end by 4 bases, with 8 bases between. This CDR3 has 11 amino acids. The V gene's germline CDR1 is MNHEY and CDR2 SVGEGT. In DNA, the CDR3 is TGTGCCAGCACCTCTCTTTACGAGCAGTACGTC. It specifies CASTSLYEQYV.

This clonotype was seen at least ten times. The chain carries TRBV7-8 and TRBJ1-1; TRBD1 aligns across 7 bases. CDR1 is SGHVS and CDR2 is FQNEAQ in the germline V gene. J was trimmed by 5 bases and V by 5 bases; bases with no gene match: 5. This CDR3 has 13 amino acids. CDR3 in DNA: TGTGCCAGCAGCCCAGACAGGGTAACTGAAGCTTTCTTT. Encoded protein: CASSPDRVTEAFF.

The chain links TRBV4-3 to TRBJ1-2; D uncertain. With 0 bases removed from V and 5 bases from J, the gap between germline ends came to 10 bases. This CDR3 has 14 amino acids. Looked up from germline, CDR1 is LGHNA and CDR2 is YSLEER. CDR3 region: CASSQDPLRYGYTF. Here the CDR3 DNA reads TGCGCCAGCAGCCAAGATCCCCTGCGTTATGGCTACACCTTC.

This clonotype has a handful of counts. This chain joins TRBV7-9 and TRBJ2-1; D not resolved. With 6 bases removed from V and 5 bases from J, the gap between germline ends came to 14 bases. CDR3 length: 14 amino acids. Germline V gives CDR1 SEHNR, CDR2 FQNEAQ (reference sequence). CDR3 DNA: TGTGCCAGCAGTCCTGAAGTAATTCACAATGAGCAGTTCTTC. Protein product: CASSPEVIHNEQFF.

The chain links TRBV20-1 to TRBJ2-7; D might be TRBD2 (5 bases). Germline V gene sequence: CDR1 DFQATT, CDR2 SNEGSKA (reference sequence). CDR3 length: 14 residues. V lost 3 bases to trimming and J lost 1 base, with 13 bases between them. The chain's CDR3 is CSARGGLGSYEQYV. CDR3 nucleotide sequence: TGCAGTGCTAGGGGCGGGTTAGGGTCCTACGAGCAGTACGTC.

This clonotype was counted ten times or more. The gene calls are TRBV6-6 and TRBJ1-1, with D perhaps TRBD1 (6 bases). The CDR3 has 17 residues. V lost 7 bases, J lost 0 bases, and 21 bases lay in between. Germline V gene lookup returns CDR1 MNHNY and CDR2 SVGAGI (reference sequence). The CDR3 nucleotides are TGTGCCAGCATCCACGGACAGTCGGGGCCCATGAACACTGAAGCTTTCTTT. Translation gives CASIHGQSGPMNTEAFF.

The rearrangement uses TRBV7-9 and TRBJ1-4, with D uncertain. The CDR3 extends over 13 amino acids. Germline V gene sequence: CDR1 SEHNR, CDR2 FQNEAQ (reference sequence). V was pared by 6 bases and J by 8 bases, with 13 bases between. The CDR3 is CASRPGGKEKLFF. For the CDR3, the DNA is TGTGCCAGCAGACCGGGCGGGAAGGAAAAACTGTTTTTT.

The V call is TRBV29-1, the J call TRBJ1-1; no firm D call. This CDR3 region has 14 residues. Per germline, CDR1 SQVTM and CDR2 ANQGSEA. V lost 4 bases, J lost 2 bases, and 14 bases lay in between. CDR3 nucleotide sequence: TGCAGCGTTGGCGGGAGCAGCTTTAACACTGAAGCTTTCTTT. This translates into CSVGGSSFNTEAFF.

This chain's CDR3 is CASSFVAEYNEQFF. CDR3 sequence (DNA): TGTGCCAGCAGCTTTGTGGCAGAGTACAATGAGCAGTTCTTC. The chain employs TRBV5-6 and TRBJ2-1; D is undetermined. Trimming removed 2 bases at V and 4 bases at J, with 10 bases between. Per germline, CDR1 SGHDT and CDR2 YYEEEE. This CDR3 region has 14 residues.

This clonotype was seen more than once but under ten times. The chain joins TRBV6-6 to TRBJ1-2; 10 bases agree with TRBD1. Germline CDR1 and CDR2: MNHNY and SVGAGI (reference sequence). The trim removed 0 bases at V and 5 bases at J, leaving 6 bases unmatched. This CDR3 spans 16 amino acids. CDR3 DNA: TGTGCCAGCAGTTACTCGACAGGGGGCGCGCGGTATGGCTACACCTTC. Protein sequence: CASSYSTGGARYGYTF.